Detailed here is one T cell receptor (beta chain). These data belong to a study of T cell responses to AZD1222 COVID-19 vaccine. Trimming shortened V by 0 bases and J by 12 bases, and 14 bases separated the two germline ends. Germline V gene lookup returns CDR1 SNHLY and CDR2 FYNNEI. The CDR3 is 14 amino acids. TCRdb keeps only in-frame clones here, not all; method: immunoSEQ multiplex PCR. The data contain around 81,000 clones, around 90% of them singletons. This TCR was recovered from an adult who received the AZD1222 COVID-19 vaccine. The sample in question was peripheral blood, obtained 28 days after the second AZD1222 dose. The V and J genes are TRBV2 and TRBJ1-4; weak D call: TRBD1 (6 bases). The CDR3 DNA follows: TGTGCCAGCAGTGAAGCGAGGGGGGCGGAGGAACTGTTTTTT. Protein sequence: CASSEARGAEELFF.